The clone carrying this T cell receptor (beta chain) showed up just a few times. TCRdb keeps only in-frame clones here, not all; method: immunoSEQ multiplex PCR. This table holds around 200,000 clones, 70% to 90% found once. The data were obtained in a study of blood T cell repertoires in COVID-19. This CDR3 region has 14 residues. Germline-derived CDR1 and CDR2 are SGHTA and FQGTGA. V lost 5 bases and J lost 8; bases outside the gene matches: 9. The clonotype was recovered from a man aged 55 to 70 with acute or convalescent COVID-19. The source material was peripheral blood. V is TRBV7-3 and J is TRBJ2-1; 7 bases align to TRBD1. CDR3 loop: CASSQTGFGDEQFF. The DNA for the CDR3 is TGTGCCAGCAGCCAGACAGGGTTTGGGGATGAGCAGTTCTTC.